Presented here are 17 T cell receptor beta chains from one specimen sequenced in a study of blood T cell repertoires in COVID-19. Method: immunoSEQ multiplex PCR; TCRdb's copy keeps in-frame clones and lacks some. The sample contains around 130,000 clones, about 81% of which appear only once. Sequenced sample: PBMCs or T cells enriched from blood (not recorded which). All receptors derive from a man between 35 and 55 years old with acute COVID-19.

In DNA, the CDR3 is TGTGCCAGCAGCACCCCACCCGGGGCCCAGTACTTC. Protein: CASSTPPGAQYF. The genes are TRBV7-9 and TRBJ2-5; D may be TRBD2 (5 bases). Trimming removed 5 bases at V and 9 bases at J, with 13 bases between. This CDR3 spans 12 amino acids. Germline V gene lookup returns CDR1 SEHNR and CDR2 FQNEAQ (reference sequence).

This chain uses TRBV5-5 with TRBJ2-7; D uncertain. V was cut by 6 bases and J by 5 bases, with 15 bases left in between. The CDR3 runs to 13 residues. The V gene's germline CDR1 is SGHKS and CDR2 YYEKEE (reference sequence). CDR3 in amino acids: CASTRLRLDEQYF. CDR3 nucleotides: TGTGCCAGCACCAGGTTAAGGTTGGACGAGCAGTACTTC.

This clone was seen only a few times. V usage is TRBV9 and J usage is TRBJ2-1; TRBD2 is a possible D gene (6 bases). CDR1 and CDR2 from the germline V gene are SGDLS and YYNGEE. V lost 4 bases, J lost 7 bases, and 21 bases lay in between. The CDR3 is 16 amino acids. The CDR3 nucleotides are TGTGCCAGCAGCCCCGCAGGACTAACTAGGGGAAATGAGCAGTTCTTC. This sequence encodes CASSPAGLTRGNEQFF.

The V gene is TRBV7-9, the J gene TRBJ2-3; 9 bases match TRBD2. V lost 4 bases to trimming and J lost 5 bases; unmatched junction nucleotides: 13. The V gene's germline CDR1 is SEHNR and CDR2 FQNEAQ (reference sequence). This CDR3 contains 17 residues. The chain's CDR3 is CASSSTERREGKDTQYF. The CDR3 nucleotides read TGTGCCAGCAGCTCGACAGAACGGCGGGAGGGGAAAGATACGCAGTATTTT.

The rearrangement joins TRBV3-1 (or the pseudogene TRBV3-2) to TRBJ2-3, with 12 nucleotides matching TRBD2. The CDR3 runs to 18 residues. The V gene end was trimmed by 5 bases and the J gene end by 2 bases; junction bases not matched to a gene: 11. CDR1 is LGHDT and CDR2 is YNNKEL in the germline V gene (reference sequence). The CDR3: CASSSPLAGGGDTDTQYF. As DNA, the CDR3 is TGTGCCAGCAGCTCCCCACTAGCGGGAGGCGGCGACACAGATACGCAGTATTTT.

The chain joins TRBV18 to TRBJ2-5; D is ambiguous. The V end was cut by 2 bases, the J end by 3 bases, with 7 bases between. The length of the CDR3 is 13 residues. Germline V gives CDR1 KGHSH, CDR2 LQKENI. The CDR3 is CASSPNLKETQYF. In DNA, the CDR3 is TGTGCCAGCTCACCAAACTTAAAAGAGACCCAGTACTTC.

This chain uses TRBV3-1 (or the pseudogene TRBV3-2) with TRBJ1-1, with TRBD1 as a possible D gene (5 bases). Per the germline V gene, CDR1 is LGHDT and CDR2 is YNNKEL (reference sequence). The CDR3 loop spans 16 amino acids. V was cut by 4 bases and J by 0 bases, with 15 bases left in between. As DNA, the CDR3 is TGTGCCAGCAGCCCCTCAATGACAGACATGAACACTGAAGCTTTCTTT. Translating it yields CASSPSMTDMNTEAFF.

V is TRBV27 and J is TRBJ2-1; a weak D match, TRBD2 (6 bases). This CDR3 has 16 residues. The germline V gene has CDR1 MNHEY and CDR2 SMNVEV (reference sequence). Deletions cut 2 bases from V and 0 bases from J, with 11 bases between. The DNA for the CDR3 is TGTGCCAGCAGTTTAATAGCGGTTAGCTCCTACAATGAGCAGTTCTTC. This gives the protein CASSLIAVSSYNEQFF.

The chain couples TRBV15 to TRBJ2-1, with 8 bases lining up with TRBD2. Trimming at V came to 2 bases and at J to 2 bases, leaving 8 bases not matched to a gene. The CDR3 runs to 17 residues. CDR1 is LNHNV and CDR2 is YYDKDF in the germline V gene (reference sequence). CDR3 loop: CATSRHRGGNTYNEQFF. Here the CDR3 DNA reads TGTGCCACCAGCAGACACCGGGGGGGCAACACCTACAATGAGCAGTTCTTC.

The chain links TRBV5-5 to TRBJ1-4; the D gene is possibly TRBD1 (6 bases). CDR3 size: 16 residues. Per germline, CDR1 SGHKS and CDR2 YYEKEE (reference sequence). V shed 0 bases and J shed 2 bases, with 11 bases lying between them. CDR3 region: CASSLAGGATNEKLFF. CDR3 in DNA: TGTGCCAGCAGCTTGGCGGGGGGGGCCACTAATGAAAAACTGTTTTTT.

The chain has TRBV9 and TRBJ2-2, with a possible D match to TRBD1 (6 bases). The CDR3 consists of 15 residues. The germline V and J ends were trimmed by 1 base and 4 bases, with 11 bases remaining between them. Germline CDR1 and CDR2: SGDLS and YYNGEE. The CDR3 sequence is CASSVQGTSTGELFF. CDR3 sequence (DNA): TGTGCCAGCAGCGTACAGGGGACCAGCACCGGGGAGCTGTTTTTT.

This rearrangement joins TRBV18 to TRBJ2-1, with TRBD2 matching 8 bases. With 3 bases clipped from V and 7 bases from J, the junction kept 5 bases outside the gene matches. Germline values: CDR1 KGHSH, CDR2 LQKENI. CDR3 length: 14 residues. The CDR3 sequence: CASSPRGVENEQFF. CDR3 DNA: TGTGCCAGCTCACCGCGGGGGGTCGAAAATGAGCAGTTCTTC.

The chain combines TRBV15 with TRBJ1-3, with D perhaps TRBD1 (6 bases). The V gene's germline CDR1 is LNHNV and CDR2 YYDKDF (reference sequence). V dropped 3 bases and J dropped 6 bases, with 12 bases sitting between them. The CDR3 spans 14 residues. CDR3 sequence: CATSRGQDENTIYF. The CDR3 DNA reads TGTGCCACCAGCAGGGGACAAGATGAAAACACCATATATTTT.

This clone was counted a single time. The chain carries TRBV29-1 and TRBJ2-4, with D possibly TRBD2 on 6 matching bases. This CDR3 contains 11 residues. Per germline, CDR1 SQVTM and CDR2 ANQGSEA. V lost 6 bases and J 7 bases, leaving 10 bases between the germline ends. The CDR3 reads CSVLEGNIQYF. In nucleotides, the CDR3 is TGCAGCGTCTTGGAGGGGAACATTCAGTACTTC.

This clone was seen a single time. V and J are TRBV19 and TRBJ2-3; TRBD2 is a possible D gene (5 bases). Germline V gene data show CDR1 as LNHDA and CDR2 as SQIVND (reference sequence). The CDR3 has 16 residues. The V and J ends lost 1 base and 3 bases respectively, with 14 bases between them. The CDR3 loop is CASSIGGDLGTDTQYF. In DNA, the CDR3 is TGTGCCAGTAGTATAGGGGGAGACCTAGGGACAGATACGCAGTATTTT.

V and J are TRBV11-2 and TRBJ2-1; 12 bases agree with TRBD1. This CDR3 is built from 16 residues. V lost 5 bases, J lost 7 bases, and 9 bases stayed unmatched. In germline, CDR1 is SGHAT, CDR2 FQNNGV. For the CDR3, the DNA is TGTGCCAGCAGCCGGTGGGGACAGGGGGCGCAGAATGAGCAGTTCTTC. Encoded protein: CASSRWGQGAQNEQFF. Full variable domain (remainder filled in from reference TRBV11-2 and TRBJ2-1): EAGVAQSPRYKIIEKRQSVAFWCNPISGHATLYWYQQILGQGPKLLIQFQNNGVVDDSQLPKDRFSAERLKGVDSTLKIQPAKLEDSAVYLCASSRWGQGAQNEQFFGPGTRLTVL.

The V and J genes are TRBV28 and TRBJ2-7, with 11 bases identical to TRBD2. Unmatched junction bases numbered 5, after V lost 7 bases and J lost 3 bases. CDR3 length equals 14 residues. The germline V gene encodes CDR1 MDHEN and CDR2 SYDVKM. CDR3: CASTYGTSGYEQYF. In DNA form, the CDR3 reads TGTGCCAGCACCTACGGGACTAGCGGCTACGAGCAGTACTTC.